The 7 T cell receptor beta chains presented below share a single source sample, sequenced in a study of T cell responses to AZD1222 COVID-19 vaccine (dated by TCRdb to about 2021). Libraries were constructed by the immunoSEQ multiplex PCR assay. The immuneACCESS repertoire file appears here via TCRdb, limited to in-frame rearrangements. These files lack a portion of the clones; in checked studies, under half of the deficit traces to unresolved V genes, and the cause of the others is not known. Counted in this sample were tens of thousands of clones; around 83% of them appeared once. The ten largest account for about 13% of the sample. In the paper's terms, the time point label means: baseline before first vaccination. The input for sequencing was peripheral blood, taken on day 0 of AZD1222 vaccination. The receptors here all came from an adult in good health.

The chain combines TRBV4-3 with TRBJ2-2; no firm D call. Germline V CDR1 and CDR2: LGHNA, YSLEER. The CDR3 loop spans 14 amino acids. V was shortened by 1 base and J by 4 bases, with 7 bases between the two germline ends. DNA of the CDR3: TGCGCCAGCAGCCAAGGGCCGTTCACCGGGGAGCTGTTTTTT. As protein: CASSQGPFTGELFF.

The chain has TRBV12-3 or TRBV12-4 and TRBJ2-1; D remains unclear. V shed 1 base and J shed 9 bases, with 10 bases lying between them. The CDR3 covers 13 residues. The CDR3 nucleotides read TGTGCCAGCAGTTTAGATATGGGCCGTGAGCAGTTCTTC. Translating gives CASSLDMGREQFF.

This chain links TRBV6-2 or TRBV6-3 with TRBJ1-6; D ambiguous. From germline, CDR1 is MNHEY and CDR2 SVGEGT. The CDR3 consists of 14 residues. V lost 0 bases and J lost 7, with 7 bases in between. DNA for the CDR3: TGTGCCAGCAGTTACTCGCCGGGAAATTCACCCCTCCACTTT. Its protein product is CASSYSPGNSPLHF.

In its sample, this clone was seen once. The chain is built from TRBV5-1 and TRBJ1-2; weak D call: TRBD1 (5 bases). Germline loops: CDR1 SGHRS, CDR2 YFSETQ. The CDR3 covers 14 residues. With 4 bases removed from V and 0 bases from J, the gap between germline ends came to 10 bases. In nucleotides, the CDR3 is TGCGCCAGCAGCGCGGGGCCTTCTAACTATGGCTACACCTTC. Protein: CASSAGPSNYGYTF.

The rearrangement links TRBV25-1 to TRBJ2-7; D perhaps matches TRBD1 (7 bases). This CDR3 is built from 14 residues. Trimming removed 6 bases at V and 0 bases at J, with 12 bases between. Germline V lookup: CDR1 MGHDK, CDR2 SYGVNS. As DNA, the CDR3 is TGTGCCAGCAGATCGCGGGACAGCTCCTACGAGCAGTACTTC. It specifies CASRSRDSSYEQYF.

The chain has TRBV2 and TRBJ2-7; 7 bases are a match to TRBD2. After removal of 7 bases from V and 0 bases from J, the junction contained 9 bases not matched to a gene. The CDR3 consists of 15 residues. From germline, CDR1 is SNHLY and CDR2 FYNNEI. This chain's CDR3 is CASTPGGTSSYEQYF. DNA of the CDR3: TGTGCCAGCACCCCGGGGGGAACGAGCTCCTACGAGCAGTACTTC.

This chain connects TRBV7-2 to TRBJ1-2; weak D call: TRBD1 (6 bases). The V gene's germline CDR1 is SGHTA and CDR2 FQGNSA. This CDR3 spans 15 amino acids. Trimming took 7 bases from V and 0 from J, leaving 15 bases between them. The CDR3 here is CASTSGGSSNYGYTF. The CDR3 DNA is TGTGCCAGCACCTCGGGGGGCAGCTCTAACTATGGCTACACCTTC. Using reference TRBV7-2 and TRBJ1-2 for the parts outside the CDR3, the full variable domain is GAGVSQSPSNKVTEKGKDVELRCDPISGHTALYWYRQSLGQGLEFLIYFQGNSAPDKSGLPSDRFSAERTGGSVSTLTIQRTQQEDSAVYLCASTSGGSSNYGYTFGSGTRLTVV.